The rows below give T cell receptor beta chains drawn from one sample of a study of blood T cell repertoires in COVID-19. Here immunoSEQ multiplex PCR was the method, and the copy in TCRdb shows in-frame clones only, minus some. This sample has tens of thousands of clones, with roughly 89% found just once. Sample: peripheral blood. These receptors were taken from a woman older than 75 with acute or convalescent COVID-19. Both conserved end residues are part of each CDR3. The D gene is left open where the match is weak. Clone size, where shown, is once, few, many, or a class for clones that have expanded.

TRBV19,TRBJ1-1,NA,NA,CGLQPGMNTEAFF,TGTGGCCTACAACCGGGAATGAACACTGAAGCTTTCTTT
TRBV6-6,TRBJ2-3,NA,NA,CASRRRETDTQYF,TGTGCCAGCCGCCGGCGGGAAACAGATACGCAGTATTTT
TRBV5-1,TRBJ1-1,NA,NA,CASSATEREAFF,TGCGCCAGCAGCGCGACGGAGAGAGAAGCTTTCTTT
TRBV19,TRBJ1-4,NA,NA,CASSISSETGEKLFF,TGTGCCAGTAGTATATCCTCCGAGACAGGTGAAAAACTGTTTTTT
TRBV19,TRBJ1-5,NA,NA,CASSVQGSGNQPQHF,TGTGCCAGTAGTGTACAGGGATCTGGCAATCAGCCCCAGCATTTT
TRBV28,TRBJ2-3,NA,once,CATRRGQRSADTQYF,TGTGCCACCCGCCGCGGGCAGCGTAGCGCAGATACGCAGTATTTT
TRBV7-9,TRBJ2-7,TRBD1,once,CASSRDRGPTYEQYF,TGTGCCAGCAGCCGGGACAGGGGGCCAACCTACGAGCAGTACTTC
TRBV19,TRBJ2-2,NA,NA,CASSISGNTGELFF,TGTGCCAGTAGTATCTCGGGGAACACCGGGGAGCTGTTTTTT
TRBV7-8,TRBJ2-7,TRBD1,NA,CASSSDRVSYEQYF,TGTGCCAGCAGCTCCGACAGGGTCTCCTACGAGCAGTACTTC
TRBV19,TRBJ2-2,NA,NA,CASTTLGGGELFF,TGTGCCAGTACCACCTTGGGGGGCGGGGAGCTGTTTTTT
TRBV2,TRBJ1-5,TRBD1,NA,CASSPDRGNQPQHF,TGTGCCAGCAGTCCGGACAGGGGTAATCAGCCCCAGCATTTT
TRBV3-1/TRBV3-2,TRBJ1-5,TRBD1,NA,CASSPDRDQPQHF,TGTGCCAGCAGCCCTGACAGGGATCAGCCCCAGCATTTT
TRBV19,TRBJ1-5,NA,NA,CASSIGGHLSNQPQHF,TGTGCCAGTAGTATCGGCGGACACCTTAGCAATCAGCCCCAGCATTTT
TRBV11-2,TRBJ2-4,NA,once,CASSLNPGTKNIQYF,TGTGCCAGCAGCTTAAATCCAGGGACCAAAAACATTCAGTACTTC
TRBV5-6,TRBJ2-7,TRBD1,NA,CASSPLRQGRAYEQYF,TGTGCCAGCAGCCCGCTGCGACAGGGGCGAGCCTACGAGCAGTACTTC
TRBV5-1,TRBJ2-5,TRBD2,NA,CASSSDGGGARETQYF,TGCGCCAGCAGCTCGGACGGCGGGGGGGCCCGTGAGACCCAGTACTTC
TRBV5-1,TRBJ1-2,NA,NA,CASSVGGNNYGYTF,TGCGCCAGCAGCGTTGGGGGGAATAACTATGGCTACACCTTC